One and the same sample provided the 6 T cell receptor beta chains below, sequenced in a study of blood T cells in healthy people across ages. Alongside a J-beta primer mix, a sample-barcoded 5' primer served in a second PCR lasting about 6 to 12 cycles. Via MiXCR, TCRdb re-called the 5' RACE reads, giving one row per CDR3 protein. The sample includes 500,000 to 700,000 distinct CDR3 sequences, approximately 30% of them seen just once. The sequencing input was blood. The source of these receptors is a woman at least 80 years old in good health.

This chain's CDR3 is CASRDPVSGYTF. As DNA, the CDR3 is TGTGCCAGCAGGGACCCCGTCAGTGGCTACACCTTC. The chain couples TRBV27 to TRBJ1-2; D is uncertain. The CDR3 sequence is 12 residues long. Germline V gene lookup returns CDR1 MNHEY and CDR2 SMNVEV (reference sequence). Trimming pared 6 bases from V and 7 bases from J, leaving 12 bases between.

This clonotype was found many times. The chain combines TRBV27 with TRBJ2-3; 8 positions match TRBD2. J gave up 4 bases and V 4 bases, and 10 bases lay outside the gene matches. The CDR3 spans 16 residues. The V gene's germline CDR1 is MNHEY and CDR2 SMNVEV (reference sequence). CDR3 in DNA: TGTGCCAGCAGTTCCGGGGGGGGACTAGGAGCAGATACGCAGTATTTT. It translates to CASSSGGGLGADTQYF.

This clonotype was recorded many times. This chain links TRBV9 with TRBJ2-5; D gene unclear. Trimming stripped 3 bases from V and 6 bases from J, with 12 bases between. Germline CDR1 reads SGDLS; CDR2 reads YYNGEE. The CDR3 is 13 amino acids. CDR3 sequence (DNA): TGTGCCAGCAGCGCCAGTTACGGAAAGACCCAGTACTTC. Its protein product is CASSASYGKTQYF. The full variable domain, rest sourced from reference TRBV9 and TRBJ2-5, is DSGVTQTPKHLITATGQRVTLRCSPRSGDLSVYWYQQSLDQGLQFLIQYYNGEERAKGNILERFSAQQFPDLHSELNLSSLELGDSALYFCASSASYGKTQYFGPGTRLLVL.

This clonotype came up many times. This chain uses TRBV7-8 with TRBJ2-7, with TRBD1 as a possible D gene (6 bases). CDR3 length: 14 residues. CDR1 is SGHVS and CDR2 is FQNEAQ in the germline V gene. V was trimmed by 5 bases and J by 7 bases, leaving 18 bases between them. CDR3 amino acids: CASSLRQDRREQYF. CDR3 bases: TGTGCCAGCAGCCTTCGACAGGACCGAAGGGAGCAGTACTTC.

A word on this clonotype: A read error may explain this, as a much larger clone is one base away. The CDR3 nucleotides read TGCGCCAGCAGCCAAGGGGGGAGTGGTAATCGGCCCCAGCATTTT. Translation gives CASSQGGSGNRPQHF. V gene TRBV5-1 combines with J gene TRBJ1-5; D possibly corresponds to TRBD1 (6 bases). Looked up from germline, CDR1 is SGHRS and CDR2 is YFSETQ. The CDR3 loop spans 15 amino acids.

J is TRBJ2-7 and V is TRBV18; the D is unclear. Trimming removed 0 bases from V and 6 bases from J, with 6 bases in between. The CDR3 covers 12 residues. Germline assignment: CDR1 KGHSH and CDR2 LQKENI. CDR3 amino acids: CASSPPTFEQYF. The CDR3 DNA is TGTGCCAGCTCACCACCGACTTTCGAGCAGTACTTC.